Listed below are T cell receptor beta chains from one sample, sequenced in a study of T cells after yellow fever vaccination. TCRdb fed the 5' RACE reads into MiXCR, producing one record per CDR3 protein. The top ten hold roughly a fifth of the sample, which has about 320,000 distinct CDR3 sequences, 3.5% to 4.5% seen once. The source was PBMCs, collected 15 days after the yellow fever booster vaccination. The receptors originated from a man between 18 and 29 years old who received the YFV17D yellow fever vaccine. Both conserved end residues are part of each CDR3. D genes are given only for firm matches. Some rows mark clone size as missing; the rest say once, few, many or name a class of expanded clone.

CASSLAPANYGYTF TGCGCCAGCAGCTTGGCCCCAGCTAACTATGGCTACACCTTC TRBV5-1 few . TRBJ1-2
CASSLAPKSPLHF TGTGCCAGCAGCTTAGCACCCAAGTCACCCCTCCACTTT TRBV7-2 many . TRBJ1-6
CASSGGGEQFF TGTGCCAGCAGCGGCGGGGGTGAGCAGTTCTTC TRBV7-7 many TRBD2 TRBJ2-1
CSVADGTEAFF TGCAGCGTTGCGGACGGTACTGAAGCTTTCTTT TRBV29-1 many . TRBJ1-1
CATSHRLGNQPQHF TGTGCCACCAGTCATCGCCTGGGTAATCAGCCCCAGCATTTT TRBV24-1 many . TRBJ1-5
CASSRRTTNEQFF TGTGCCAGCAGCCGACGGACAACCAATGAGCAGTTCTTC TRBV5-6 many . TRBJ2-1
CASSFVAGGYGNEKLFF TGTGCCAGCAGCTTTGTGGCAGGGGGGTACGGTAATGAAAAACTGTTTTTT TRBV7-9 many TRBD1 TRBJ1-4
CASSLLTAGTYGYTF TGTGCCAGCAGCTTATTAACGGCAGGGACCTATGGCTACACCTTC TRBV7-6 . . TRBJ1-2
CASSGRQVSTDTQYF TGTGCCAGCAGCGGTCGACAGGTTAGCACAGATACGCAGTATTTT TRBV7-9 few . TRBJ2-3
CASSFQGLAEAFF TGTGCCAGCAGTTTCCAGGGCCTCGCTGAAGCTTTCTTT TRBV27 many . TRBJ1-1
CASRNRDTYTGELFF TGTGCCAGCAGAAACCGGGACACCTACACCGGGGAGCTGTTTTTT TRBV6-6 . . TRBJ2-2
CASSPADRDGYGYTF TGTGCCAGCAGTCCAGCGGACAGGGACGGCTATGGCTACACCTTC TRBV28 few TRBD1 TRBJ1-2
CASSQTQNTEAFF TGTGCCAGCAGCCAGACTCAGAACACTGAAGCTTTCTTT TRBV3-1 few . TRBJ1-1
CASSLGRTNSPLHF TGTGCCAGCAGTTTGGGGCGGACGAATTCACCCCTCCACTTT TRBV27 few . TRBJ1-6
CSARFRSDSPLHF TGCAGTGCTCGGTTCCGGAGTGATTCACCCCTCCACTTT TRBV20-1 . . TRBJ1-6
CASGQPGGSYGYTF TGCGCCAGCGGACAGCCCGGCGGTAGCTATGGCTACACCTTC TRBV5-1 many . TRBJ1-2
CASSSHTPGLHGYTF TGTGCCAGCAGCTCACATACACCCGGGCTCCACGGCTACACCTTC TRBV7-9 . . TRBJ1-2
CASSLGQLAGLF TGTGCCAGCAGCTTAGGCCAGCTAGCGGGGCTCTTC TRBV13 . TRBD2 TRBJ2-1
CASSFSPTGALEAFF TGTGCCAGCAGTTTTTCCCCAACAGGGGCTCTAGAAGCTTTCTTT TRBV27 many TRBD1 TRBJ1-1
CASSSPQYGYTF TGTGCCAGCAGCTCTCCACAGTATGGCTACACCTTC TRBV7-2 . . TRBJ1-2
CASSQDITNNQPQHF TGCGCCAGCAGCCAAGATATCACAAACAATCAGCCCCAGCATTTT TRBV4-1 . . TRBJ1-5
CSPGKGGNTEAFF TGCAGCCCCGGGAAAGGGGGGAACACTGAAGCTTTCTTT TRBV20-1 many . TRBJ1-1
CASSQDLETGRYEQYF TGCGCCAGCAGCCAAGATCTAGAGACAGGAAGGTACGAGCAGTACTTC TRBV4-3 few . TRBJ2-7
CASSAGVQETQYF TGTGCCAGCAGCGCGGGGGTGCAAGAGACCCAGTACTTC TRBV5-4 few TRBD2 TRBJ2-5
CSAPTIEGYTF TGCAGTGCCCCTACTATTGAGGGCTACACCTTC TRBV20-1 many . TRBJ1-2
CASSYSIATDYNEQFF TGTGCCAGCAGTTACTCAATAGCGACTGACTACAATGAGCAGTTCTTC TRBV6-5 . . TRBJ2-1
CASSYSYPPGQGNYNEQFF TGTGCCAGCAGTTACTCGTATCCACCGGGACAGGGAAACTACAATGAGCAGTTCTTC TRBV6-5 many TRBD1 TRBJ2-1
CSAEGGSLQETQYF TGCAGTGCTGAGGGGGGGTCCCTCCAAGAGACCCAGTACTTC TRBV20-1 few . TRBJ2-5
CAISESRGWHQPQHF TGTGCCATCAGTGAGTCAAGGGGTTGGCATCAGCCCCAGCATTTT TRBV10-3 many . TRBJ1-5
CASSPDRVAGNTIYF TGTGCCAGCAGCCCCGACAGGGTGGCCGGAAACACCATATATTTT TRBV12-3/TRBV12-4 . TRBD1 TRBJ1-3
CASSPGLAGISYNEQFF TGTGCCAGCAGCCCCGGACTAGCGGGGATCTCCTACAATGAGCAGTTCTTC TRBV7-9 many TRBD2 TRBJ2-1
CASSLWGGEKLFF TGTGCCAGCAGTTTATGGGGAGGGGAAAAACTGTTTTTT TRBV12-3/TRBV12-4 few . TRBJ1-4
CASSVAIGAGGRSGELFF TGTGCCAGCAGCGTAGCTATAGGAGCGGGGGGGCGATCCGGGGAGCTGTTTTTT TRBV9 . TRBD2 TRBJ2-2
CASSLGQGAAGELFF TGTGCCAGCAGCTTGGGACAGGGGGCAGCCGGGGAGCTGTTTTTT TRBV5-5 few TRBD1 TRBJ2-2
CASSYSIVTGELFF TGTGCCAGCAGTTACTCCATCGTCACCGGGGAGCTGTTTTTT TRBV6-2/TRBV6-3 few . TRBJ2-2
CASSLSVTSGYNEQFF TGTGCCAGCAGTTTATCGGTGACTAGCGGCTACAATGAGCAGTTCTTC TRBV27 many TRBD2 TRBJ2-1
CASGNQGWGEKLFF TGTGCCAGCGGAAATCAGGGGTGGGGTGAAAAACTGTTTTTT TRBV7-2 . . TRBJ1-4
CSAKGGGTSTDTQYF TGCAGTGCCAAGGGCGGCGGAACTAGCACAGATACGCAGTATTTT TRBV20-1 . . TRBJ2-3
CASSQDQGLINEQFF TGTGCCAGCAGCCAAGATCAGGGGCTCATCAATGAGCAGTTCTTC TRBV4-2 many . TRBJ2-1
CASSWASYEQYF TGTGCCAGCAGCTGGGCAAGCTACGAGCAGTACTTC TRBV12-3/TRBV12-4 few . TRBJ2-7
CASSRTGTSGGYVETQYF TGTGCCAGCAGCAGGACCGGGACTAGCGGGGGCTACGTGGAGACCCAGTACTTC TRBV6-5 many TRBD2 TRBJ2-5
CASSLGGGPNYGYTF TGTGCCAGCAGCTTAGGTGGAGGGCCCAACTATGGCTACACCTTC TRBV7-9 many . TRBJ1-2
CASSFGRGRRTGELFF TGTGCCAGCAGCTTCGGTCGGGGGCGCCGAACCGGGGAGCTGTTTTTT TRBV11-3 few . TRBJ2-2
CASSLKGGVVGYTF TGTGCCAGCAGCTTGAAGGGAGGTGTAGTGGGCTACACCTTC TRBV5-6 . . TRBJ1-2
CASSWTSGAYNEQFF TGTGCCAGCAGCTGGACTAGCGGGGCTTACAATGAGCAGTTCTTC TRBV7-9 many TRBD2 TRBJ2-1
CASSLYTEETQYF TGTGCCAGCAGTTTATACACGGAAGAGACCCAGTACTTC TRBV27 . . TRBJ2-5
CASNRISTDTQYF TGTGCCAGCAACAGAATAAGCACAGATACGCAGTATTTT TRBV5-6 . . TRBJ2-3